Listed here is a single T cell receptor beta chain. The antigen is unknown. This sample was taken from a study of cytomegalovirus exposure and HLA in healthy donors. Study-level results: Confirmation was obtained in vitro that three CMV-associated chains are specific for CMV antigens.

Amplification used 60 Vbeta primers and 13 Jbeta primers. The method was immunoSEQ multiplex PCR; TCRdb's version includes in-frame clones alone and lacks a portion of them. The data contain more than 130,000 clones, around 81% of them singletons. Deletions cut 6 bases from V and 1 base from J, with 9 bases between. The CDR3 is 13 residues long. Germline CDR1 reads LNHDA; CDR2 reads SQIVND (reference sequence). Sequencing was carried out using PBMCs. This TCR was sampled from a male donor in good health and CMV-seronegative. The rearrangement links TRBV19 to TRBJ1-1; the D is unclear. DNA for the CDR3: TGTGCCAGTAGGCGGCGGAAGAACACTGAAGCTTTCTTT. Its protein is CASRRRKNTEAFF.